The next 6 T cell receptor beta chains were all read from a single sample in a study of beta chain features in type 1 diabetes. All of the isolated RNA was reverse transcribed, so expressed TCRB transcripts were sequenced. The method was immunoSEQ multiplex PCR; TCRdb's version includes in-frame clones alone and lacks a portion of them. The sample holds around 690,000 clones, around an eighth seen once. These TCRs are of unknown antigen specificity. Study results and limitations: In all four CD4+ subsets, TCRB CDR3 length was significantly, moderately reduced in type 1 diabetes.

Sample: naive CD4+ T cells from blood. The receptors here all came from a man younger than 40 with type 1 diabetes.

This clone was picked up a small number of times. CDR3 bases: TGTGCCAGCAGCCGCTCGCCAGCGGCCACAGATACGCAGTATTTT. It is translated as CASSRSPAATDTQYF. V gene TRBV7-3 combines with J gene TRBJ2-3; tentative D call: TRBD2 (5 bases). Per germline, CDR1 SGHTA and CDR2 FQGTGA. With 5 bases removed from V and 2 bases from J, the gap between germline ends came to 14 bases. CDR3 length: 15 residues.

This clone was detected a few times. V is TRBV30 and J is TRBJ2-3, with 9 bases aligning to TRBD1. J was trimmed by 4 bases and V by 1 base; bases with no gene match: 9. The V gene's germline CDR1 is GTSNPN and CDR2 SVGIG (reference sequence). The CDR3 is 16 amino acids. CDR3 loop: CAWSGRTGVYPDTQYF. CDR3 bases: TGTGCCTGGAGTGGAAGGACAGGGGTCTATCCAGATACGCAGTATTTT.

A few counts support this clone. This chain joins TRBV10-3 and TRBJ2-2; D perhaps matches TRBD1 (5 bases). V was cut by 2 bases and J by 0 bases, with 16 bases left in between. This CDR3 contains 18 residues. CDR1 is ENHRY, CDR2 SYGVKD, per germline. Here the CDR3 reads CAISEVDLDNSNTGELFF. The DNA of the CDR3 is TGTGCCATCAGTGAGGTGGACCTGGACAACTCGAACACCGGGGAGCTGTTTTTT.

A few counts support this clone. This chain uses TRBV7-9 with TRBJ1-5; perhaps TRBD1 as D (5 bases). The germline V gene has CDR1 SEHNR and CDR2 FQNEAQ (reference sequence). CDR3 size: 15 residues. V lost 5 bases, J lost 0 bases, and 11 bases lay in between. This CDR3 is CASSPEGNSNQPQHF. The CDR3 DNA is TGTGCCAGCAGCCCAGAGGGGAATAGCAATCAGCCCCAGCATTTT.

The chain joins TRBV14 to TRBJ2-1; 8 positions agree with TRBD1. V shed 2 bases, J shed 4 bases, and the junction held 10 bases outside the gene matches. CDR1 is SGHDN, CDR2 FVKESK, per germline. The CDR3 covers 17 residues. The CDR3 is CASSQQTGTGTYNEQFF. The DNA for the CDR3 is TGTGCCAGCAGCCAACAAACCGGGACAGGCACTTACAATGAGCAGTTCTTC.

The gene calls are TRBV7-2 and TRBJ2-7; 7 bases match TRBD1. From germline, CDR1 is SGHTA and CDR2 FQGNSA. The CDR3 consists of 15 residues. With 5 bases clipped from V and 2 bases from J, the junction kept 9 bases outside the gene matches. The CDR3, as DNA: TGTGCCAGCAGCCTCCGGACAGGAACCACCTACGAGCAGTACTTC. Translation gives CASSLRTGTTYEQYF. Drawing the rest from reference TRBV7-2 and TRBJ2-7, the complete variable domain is GAGVSQSPSNKVTEKGKDVELRCDPISGHTALYWYRQSLGQGLEFLIYFQGNSAPDKSGLPSDRFSAERTGGSVSTLTIQRTQQEDSAVYLCASSLRTGTTYEQYFGPGTRLTVT.